This TCR beta chain was sequenced during a study of blood T cells in healthy people across ages. CDR1 and CDR2 from the germline V gene are MGHRA and YSYEKL. V was clipped by 4 bases and J by 6 bases; unmatched bases: 10. This CDR3 spans 17 amino acids. This clonotype has just a few counts. Through a sample-barcoded 5' primer and a J-beta primer mix, a second PCR was run for roughly 6 to 11 cycles. Via MiXCR, TCRdb re-called the 5' RACE reads, giving one row per CDR3 protein. The sample consists of roughly 1.5 million distinct CDR3 sequences, 40% to 45% of them appearing once. Sequencing input: blood. This TCR came from a woman aged 18-29 years in good health. This rearrangement joins TRBV4-1 to TRBJ2-3, with 13 bases aligning to TRBD2. The chain's CDR3 is CASSRTSGRADSDTQYF. The CDR3 nucleotides are TGCGCCAGCAGCCGAACTAGCGGGAGGGCCGATTCTGATACGCAGTATTTT.